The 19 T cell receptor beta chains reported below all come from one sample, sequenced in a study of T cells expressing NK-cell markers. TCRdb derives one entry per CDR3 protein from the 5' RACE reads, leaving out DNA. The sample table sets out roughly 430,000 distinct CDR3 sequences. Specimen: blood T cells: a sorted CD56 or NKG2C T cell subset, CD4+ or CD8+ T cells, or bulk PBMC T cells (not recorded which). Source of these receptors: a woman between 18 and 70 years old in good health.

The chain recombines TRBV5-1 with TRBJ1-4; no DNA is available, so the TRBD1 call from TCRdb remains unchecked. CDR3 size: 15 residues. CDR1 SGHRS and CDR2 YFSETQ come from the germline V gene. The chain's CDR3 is CASSSLDREGEKLFF. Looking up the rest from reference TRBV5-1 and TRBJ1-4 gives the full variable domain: KAGVTQTPRYLIKTRGQQVTLSCSPISGHRSVSWYQQTPGQGLQFLFEYFSETQRNKGNFPGRFSGRQFSNSRSEMNVSTLELGDSALYLCASSSLDREGEKLFFGSGTQLSVL.

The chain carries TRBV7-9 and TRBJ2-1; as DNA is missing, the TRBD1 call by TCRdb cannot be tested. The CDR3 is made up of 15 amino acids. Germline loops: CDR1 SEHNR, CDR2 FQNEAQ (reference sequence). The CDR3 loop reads CASSLLTGGYNEQFF.

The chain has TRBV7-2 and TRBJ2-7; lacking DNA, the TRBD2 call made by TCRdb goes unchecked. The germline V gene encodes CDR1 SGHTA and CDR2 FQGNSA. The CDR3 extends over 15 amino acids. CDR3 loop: CASSRPGTSSYEQYF.

The CDR3 protein is CASSFRPGGQDEQFF. The chain uses TRBV12-3 or TRBV12-4 and TRBJ2-1; TCRdb reports TRBD2, a call that lacks DNA to check it against. CDR3 length: 15 residues.

This CDR3 reads CASSFGWADTQYF. The chain links TRBV28 to TRBJ2-3. The CDR3 runs 13 residues. Germline assignment: CDR1 MDHEN and CDR2 SYDVKM.

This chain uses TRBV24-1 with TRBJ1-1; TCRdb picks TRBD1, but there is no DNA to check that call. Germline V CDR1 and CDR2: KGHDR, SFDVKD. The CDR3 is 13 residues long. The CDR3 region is CATSDLFGGEAFF.

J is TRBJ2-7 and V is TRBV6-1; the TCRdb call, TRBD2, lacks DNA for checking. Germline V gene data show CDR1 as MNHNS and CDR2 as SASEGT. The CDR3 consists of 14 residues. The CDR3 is CASSPSGRRYEQYF.

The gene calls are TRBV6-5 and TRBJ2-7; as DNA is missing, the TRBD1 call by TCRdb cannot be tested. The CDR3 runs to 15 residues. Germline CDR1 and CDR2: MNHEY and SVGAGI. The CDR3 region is CASSYSIQGLHEQYF.

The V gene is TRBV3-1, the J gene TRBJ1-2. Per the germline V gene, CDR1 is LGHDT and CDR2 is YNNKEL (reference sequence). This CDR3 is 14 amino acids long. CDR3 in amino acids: CASSQDPSGGGYTF.

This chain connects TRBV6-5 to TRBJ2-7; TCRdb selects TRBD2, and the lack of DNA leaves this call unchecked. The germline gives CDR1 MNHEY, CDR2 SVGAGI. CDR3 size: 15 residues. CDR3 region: CASSFGLAGVGEQYF.

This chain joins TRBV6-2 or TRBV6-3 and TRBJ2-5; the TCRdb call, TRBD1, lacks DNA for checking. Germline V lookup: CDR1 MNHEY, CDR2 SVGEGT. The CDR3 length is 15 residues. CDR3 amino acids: CASSYGTGSQETQYF.

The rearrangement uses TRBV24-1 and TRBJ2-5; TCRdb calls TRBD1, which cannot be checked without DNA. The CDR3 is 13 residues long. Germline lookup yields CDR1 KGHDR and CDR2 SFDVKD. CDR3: CATSDPGKETQYF.

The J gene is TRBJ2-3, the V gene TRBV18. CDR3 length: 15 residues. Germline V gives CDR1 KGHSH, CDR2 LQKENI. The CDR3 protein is CASSPAGVFPDTQYF.

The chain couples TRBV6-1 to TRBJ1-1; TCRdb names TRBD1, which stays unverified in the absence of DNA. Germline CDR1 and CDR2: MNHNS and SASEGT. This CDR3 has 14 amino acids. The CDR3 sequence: CASRLLQGRAEAFF.

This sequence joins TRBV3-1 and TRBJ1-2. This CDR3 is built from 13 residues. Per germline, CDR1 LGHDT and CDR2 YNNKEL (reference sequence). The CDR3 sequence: CASSPGITYGYTF. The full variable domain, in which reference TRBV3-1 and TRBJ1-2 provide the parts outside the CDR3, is DTAVSQTPKYLVTQMGNDKSIKCEQNLGHDTMYWYKQDSKKFLKIMFSYNNKELIINETVPNRFSPKSPDKAHLNLHINSLELGDSAVYFCASSPGITYGYTFGSGTRLTVV.

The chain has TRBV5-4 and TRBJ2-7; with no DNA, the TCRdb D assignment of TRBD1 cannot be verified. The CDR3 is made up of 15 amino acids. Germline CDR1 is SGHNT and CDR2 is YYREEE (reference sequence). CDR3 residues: CASSSKDRNIYEQYF.

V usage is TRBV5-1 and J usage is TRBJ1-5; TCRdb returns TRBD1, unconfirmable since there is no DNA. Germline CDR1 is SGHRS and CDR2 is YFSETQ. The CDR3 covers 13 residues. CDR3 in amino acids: CASRLDIWQPQHF.

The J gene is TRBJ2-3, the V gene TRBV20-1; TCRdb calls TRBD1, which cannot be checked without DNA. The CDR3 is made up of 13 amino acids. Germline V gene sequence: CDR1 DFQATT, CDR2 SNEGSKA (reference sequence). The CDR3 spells CSAPGTSVDTQYF.

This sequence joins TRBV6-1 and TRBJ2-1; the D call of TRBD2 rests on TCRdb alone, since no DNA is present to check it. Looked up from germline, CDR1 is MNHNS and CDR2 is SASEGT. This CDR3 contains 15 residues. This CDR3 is CASSVWTSVGNEQFF.